This entry describes one T cell receptor (beta chain). Generated by immunoSEQ multiplex PCR, the TCRdb table keeps only in-frame clones and is missing some. The data contain approximately 160,000 clones, just under 85% of them seen just once; the ten biggest clones take up 7.7%. V was clipped by 3 bases and J by 2 bases; unmatched bases: 6. Per the germline V gene, CDR1 is DFQATT and CDR2 is SNEGSKA (reference sequence). The CDR3 extends over 15 amino acids. The data originate from a study of blood T cell repertoires in COVID-19. The sequencing input was peripheral blood. The chain uses TRBV20-1 and TRBJ2-3; 9 positions match TRBD2. The TCR comes from a man between 40 and 49 years old who had recovered from COVID-19. CDR3 sequence (DNA): TGCAGTGCTAGTGGCGGGGGGGCCATCACAGATACGCAGTATTTT. Residues: CSASGGGAITDTQYF.